This TCR beta chain was captured by sequencing in a study of cytomegalovirus exposure and HLA in healthy donors. Study-level information: About 80 million unique TCRs, all from HLA-typed donors, were included in an early release of the data.

Findings and caveats of the study: No immune exposure information besides CMV serostatus was available.

Worth noting for this clone: What it binds is unknown.

The PCR used 60 Vbeta and 13 Jbeta primers. Repertoires were generated with immunoSEQ multiplex PCR, while TCRdb's copy carries only in-frame clones and drops some. Among around 190,000 clones listed, about 77% were seen once. V was shortened by 4 bases and J by 5 bases, with 17 bases between the two germline ends. There are 15 residues in the CDR3. Germline CDR1 and CDR2: LGHNA and YSLEER. This sequence was found in a female donor in good health and CMV-seronegative. The V gene is TRBV4-3, the J gene TRBJ2-5; D perhaps matches TRBD2 (7 bases). The sample was PBMCs. CDR3 sequence reads: CASSRSAGAKETQYF. In DNA form, the CDR3 reads TGCGCCAGCAGCCGAAGTGCGGGGGCTAAGGAGACCCAGTACTTC.